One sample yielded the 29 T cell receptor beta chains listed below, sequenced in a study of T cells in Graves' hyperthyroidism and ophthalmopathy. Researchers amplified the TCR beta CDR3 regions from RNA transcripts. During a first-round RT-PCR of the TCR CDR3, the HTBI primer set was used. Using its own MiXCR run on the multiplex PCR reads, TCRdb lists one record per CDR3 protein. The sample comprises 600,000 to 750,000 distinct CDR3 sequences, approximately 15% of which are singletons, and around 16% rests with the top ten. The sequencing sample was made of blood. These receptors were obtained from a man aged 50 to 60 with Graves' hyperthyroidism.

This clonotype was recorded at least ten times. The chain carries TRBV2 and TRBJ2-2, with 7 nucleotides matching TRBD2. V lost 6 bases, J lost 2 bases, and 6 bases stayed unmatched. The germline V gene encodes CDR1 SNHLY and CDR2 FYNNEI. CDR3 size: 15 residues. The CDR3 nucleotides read TGTGCCAGCAGCGATCGACTAGCCAACACCGGGGAGCTGTTTTTT. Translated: CASSDRLANTGELFF.

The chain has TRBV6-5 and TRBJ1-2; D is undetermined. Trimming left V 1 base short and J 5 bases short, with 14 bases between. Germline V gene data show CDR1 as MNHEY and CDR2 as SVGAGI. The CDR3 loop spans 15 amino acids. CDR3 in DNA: TGTGCCAGCAGTTACTTGGGCGGGATCGGATATGGCTACACCTTC. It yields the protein CASSYLGGIGYGYTF.

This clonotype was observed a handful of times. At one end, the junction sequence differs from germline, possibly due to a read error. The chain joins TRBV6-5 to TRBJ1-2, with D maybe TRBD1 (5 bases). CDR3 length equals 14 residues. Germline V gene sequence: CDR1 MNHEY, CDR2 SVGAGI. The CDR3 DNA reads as TGTGCCAGCAGTGACTCGGACAAGAACTATGGCTACACCTTC. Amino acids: CASSDSDKNYGYTF.

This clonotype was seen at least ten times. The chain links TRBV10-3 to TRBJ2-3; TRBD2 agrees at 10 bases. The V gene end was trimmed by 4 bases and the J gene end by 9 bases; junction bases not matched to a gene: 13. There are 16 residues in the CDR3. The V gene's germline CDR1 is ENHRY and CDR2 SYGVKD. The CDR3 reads CAISAEGLAREETQYF. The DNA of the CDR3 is TGTGCCATCAGTGCCGAGGGACTAGCGCGGGAGGAAACGCAGTATTTT.

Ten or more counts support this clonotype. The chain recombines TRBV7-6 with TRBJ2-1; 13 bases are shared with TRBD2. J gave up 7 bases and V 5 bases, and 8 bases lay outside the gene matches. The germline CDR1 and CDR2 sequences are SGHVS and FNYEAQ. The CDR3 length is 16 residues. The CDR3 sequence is CASSRRTSGSHNEQFF. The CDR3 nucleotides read TGTGCCAGCAGCCGACGGACTAGCGGGAGTCATAATGAGCAGTTCTTC.

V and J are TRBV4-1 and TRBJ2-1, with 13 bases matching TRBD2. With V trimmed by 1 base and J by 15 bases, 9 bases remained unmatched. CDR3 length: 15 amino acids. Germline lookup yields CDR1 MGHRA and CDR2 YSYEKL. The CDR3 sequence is CASSQARTSGRAWFF. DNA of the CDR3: TGCGCCAGCAGCCAAGCCCGAACTAGCGGGAGGGCCTGGTTCTTC.

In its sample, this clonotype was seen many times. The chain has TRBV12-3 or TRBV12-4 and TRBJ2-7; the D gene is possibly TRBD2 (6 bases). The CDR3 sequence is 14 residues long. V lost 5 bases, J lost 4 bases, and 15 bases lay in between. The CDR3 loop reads CASSRGGRNYEQYF. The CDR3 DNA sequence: TGTGCCAGCAGTCGCGGAGGGAGGAATTACGAGCAGTACTTC.

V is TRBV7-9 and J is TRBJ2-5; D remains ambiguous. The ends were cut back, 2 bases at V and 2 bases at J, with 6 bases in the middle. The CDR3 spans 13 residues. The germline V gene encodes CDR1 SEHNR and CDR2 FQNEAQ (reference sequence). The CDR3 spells CASSLMVQETQYF. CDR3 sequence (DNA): TGTGCCAGCAGCTTAATGGTTCAAGAGACCCAGTACTTC.

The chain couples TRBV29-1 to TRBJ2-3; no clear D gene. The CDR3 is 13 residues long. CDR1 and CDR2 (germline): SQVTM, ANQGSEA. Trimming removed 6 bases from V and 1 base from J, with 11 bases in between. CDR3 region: CSVWVPGTDTQYF. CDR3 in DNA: TGCAGCGTCTGGGTTCCGGGCACAGATACGCAGTATTTT.

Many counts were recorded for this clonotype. For the CDR3, the DNA is TGTGCCAGCAGCTTAGTTCCGGAGACCCAGTACTTC. Its translation: CASSLVPETQYF. The chain has TRBV11-2 and TRBJ2-5, with no clear D. V was cut by 1 base and J by 5 bases, with 5 bases left in between. CDR3 size: 12 residues. Germline CDR1 SGHAT, CDR2 FQNNGV.

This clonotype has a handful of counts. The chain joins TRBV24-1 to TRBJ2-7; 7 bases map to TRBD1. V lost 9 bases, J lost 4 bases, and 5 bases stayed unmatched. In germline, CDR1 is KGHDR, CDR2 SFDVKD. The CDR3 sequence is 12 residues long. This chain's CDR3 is CATGDSKYEQYF. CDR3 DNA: TGTGCCACCGGGGACAGTAAGTACGAGCAGTACTTC.

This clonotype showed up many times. DNA for the CDR3: TGTGCCAGCTCTCCAGGGGTATTGGGTGAGCAGTTCTTC. Translated: CASSPGVLGEQFF. V usage is TRBV18 and J usage is TRBJ2-1, with D perhaps TRBD1 (6 bases). The CDR3 extends over 13 amino acids. Trimming shortened V by 6 bases and J by 9 bases, and 15 bases separated the two germline ends. Germline V lookup: CDR1 KGHSH, CDR2 LQKENI.

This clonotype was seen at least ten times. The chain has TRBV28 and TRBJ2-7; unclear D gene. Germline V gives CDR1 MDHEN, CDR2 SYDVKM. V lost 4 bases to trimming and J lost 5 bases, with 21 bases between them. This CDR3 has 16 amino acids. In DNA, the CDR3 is TGTGCCAGCAGTTCCCCAGTTGTGGGTCTTCAGAACGAGCAGTACTTC. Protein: CASSSPVVGLQNEQYF.

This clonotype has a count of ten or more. The CDR3 coding sequence is TGTGCCAGCAGTTTACCGCAGGGGGGGCTCACTGAAGCTTTCTTT. Translating it yields CASSLPQGGLTEAFF. The chain recombines TRBV28 with TRBJ1-1, with 7 bases aligning to TRBD1. The trim removed 2 bases at V and 4 bases at J, leaving 7 bases unmatched. CDR1 and CDR2 (germline): MDHEN, SYDVKM. The CDR3 extends over 15 amino acids.

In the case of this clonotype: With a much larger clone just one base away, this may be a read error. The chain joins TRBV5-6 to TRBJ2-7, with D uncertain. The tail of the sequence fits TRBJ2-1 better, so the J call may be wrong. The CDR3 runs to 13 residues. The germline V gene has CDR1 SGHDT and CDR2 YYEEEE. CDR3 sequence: CASSLEGFYEQFF. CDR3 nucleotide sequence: TGTGCCAGCAGCTTGGAGGGTTTCTACGAGCAGTTCTTC.

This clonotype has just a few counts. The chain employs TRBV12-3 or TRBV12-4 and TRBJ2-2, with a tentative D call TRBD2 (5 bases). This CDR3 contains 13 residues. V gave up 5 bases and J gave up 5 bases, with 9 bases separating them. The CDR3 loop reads CASSVGATGELFF. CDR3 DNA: TGTGCCAGCAGTGTGGGAGCAACCGGGGAGCTGTTTTTT.

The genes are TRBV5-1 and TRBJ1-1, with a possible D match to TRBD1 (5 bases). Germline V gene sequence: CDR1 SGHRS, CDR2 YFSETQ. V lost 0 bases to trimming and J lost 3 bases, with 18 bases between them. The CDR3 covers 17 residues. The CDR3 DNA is TGCGCCAGCAGCTTGGCCCAGGGCAGGGCCTTCGACACTGAAGCTTTCTTT. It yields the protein CASSLAQGRAFDTEAFF.

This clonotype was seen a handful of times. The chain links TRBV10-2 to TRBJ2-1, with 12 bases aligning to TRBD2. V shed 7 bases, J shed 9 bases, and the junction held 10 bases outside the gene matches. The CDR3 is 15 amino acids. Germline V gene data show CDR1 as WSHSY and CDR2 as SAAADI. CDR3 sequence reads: CASNRLAGDLGEQFF. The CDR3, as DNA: TGCGCCAGCAACCGACTAGCGGGAGATTTGGGTGAGCAGTTCTTC.

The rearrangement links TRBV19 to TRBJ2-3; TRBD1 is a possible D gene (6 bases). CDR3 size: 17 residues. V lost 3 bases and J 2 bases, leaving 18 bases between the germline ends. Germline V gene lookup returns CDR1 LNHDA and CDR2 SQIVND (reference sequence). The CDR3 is CASSIFYPGQSTDTQYF. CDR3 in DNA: TGTGCCAGTAGTATTTTTTATCCGGGACAATCCACAGATACGCAGTATTTT.

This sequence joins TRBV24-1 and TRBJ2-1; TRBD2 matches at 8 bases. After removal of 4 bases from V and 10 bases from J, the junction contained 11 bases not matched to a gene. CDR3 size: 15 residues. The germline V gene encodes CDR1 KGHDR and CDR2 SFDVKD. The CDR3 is CATSDNSGALGEQFF. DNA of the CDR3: TGTGCCACCAGTGACAATAGCGGGGCCTTGGGGGAGCAGTTCTTC.

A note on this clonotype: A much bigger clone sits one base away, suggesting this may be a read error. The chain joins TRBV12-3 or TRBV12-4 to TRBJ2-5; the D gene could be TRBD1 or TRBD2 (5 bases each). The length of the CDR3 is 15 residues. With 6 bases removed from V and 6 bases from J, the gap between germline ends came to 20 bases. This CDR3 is CASRHYGTATKTQYF. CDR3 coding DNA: TGTGCCAGCAGACACTACGGGACGGCGACCAAGACCCAGTACTTC.

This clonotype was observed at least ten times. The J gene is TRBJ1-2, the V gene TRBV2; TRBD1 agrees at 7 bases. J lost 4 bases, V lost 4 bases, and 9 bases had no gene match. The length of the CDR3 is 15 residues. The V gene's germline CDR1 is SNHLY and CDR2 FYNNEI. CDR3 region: CASSVQSTGIYGYTF. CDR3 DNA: TGTGCCAGCAGTGTTCAATCGACAGGGATCTATGGCTACACCTTC.

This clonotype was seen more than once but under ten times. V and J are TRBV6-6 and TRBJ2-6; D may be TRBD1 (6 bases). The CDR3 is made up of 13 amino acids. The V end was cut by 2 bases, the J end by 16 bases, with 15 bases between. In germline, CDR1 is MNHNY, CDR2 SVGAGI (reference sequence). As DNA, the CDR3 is TGTGCCAGCAGTTACGGGGGCGGTTCGAGGCTGACTTTC. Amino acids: CASSYGGGSRLTF.

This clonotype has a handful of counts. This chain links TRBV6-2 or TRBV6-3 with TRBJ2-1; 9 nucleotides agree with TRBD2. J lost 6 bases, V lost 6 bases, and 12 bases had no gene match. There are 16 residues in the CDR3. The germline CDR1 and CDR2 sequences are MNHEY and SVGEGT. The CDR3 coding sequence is TGTGCCAGCAGAAGAGGGCCGGCGGGAGGGCCCAATGAGCAGTTCTTC. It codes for CASRRGPAGGPNEQFF.

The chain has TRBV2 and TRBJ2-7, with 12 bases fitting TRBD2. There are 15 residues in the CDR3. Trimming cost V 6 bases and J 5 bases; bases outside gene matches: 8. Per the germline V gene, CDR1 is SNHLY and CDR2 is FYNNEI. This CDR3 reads CASRPLAGGPDEQYF. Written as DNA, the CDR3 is TGTGCCAGCAGGCCTCTAGCGGGAGGGCCCGACGAGCAGTACTTC.

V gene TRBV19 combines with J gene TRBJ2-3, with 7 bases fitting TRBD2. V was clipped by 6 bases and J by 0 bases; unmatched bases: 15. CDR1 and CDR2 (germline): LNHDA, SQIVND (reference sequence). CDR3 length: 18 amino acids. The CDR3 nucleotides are TGTGCCAGTAGCCGCATCGGCTGGTCTAGCGGAAGCACAGATACGCAGTATTTT. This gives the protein CASSRIGWSSGSTDTQYF. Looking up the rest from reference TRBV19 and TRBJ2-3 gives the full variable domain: DGGITQSPKYLFRKEGQNVTLSCEQNLNHDAMYWYRQDPGQGLRLIYYSQIVNDFQKGDIAEGYSVSREKKESFPLTVTSAQKNPTAFYLCASSRIGWSSGSTDTQYFGPGTRLTVL.

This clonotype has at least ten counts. CDR3 nucleotide sequence: TGTGCCAGCAACAGAGACGGGACTAGCGGGAAGGAGACCCAGTACTTC. Amino acids: CASNRDGTSGKETQYF. The V call is TRBV12-3 or TRBV12-4, the J call TRBJ2-5; 13 bases agree with TRBD2. The trim removed 7 bases at V and 5 bases at J, leaving 10 bases unmatched. This CDR3 has 16 amino acids.

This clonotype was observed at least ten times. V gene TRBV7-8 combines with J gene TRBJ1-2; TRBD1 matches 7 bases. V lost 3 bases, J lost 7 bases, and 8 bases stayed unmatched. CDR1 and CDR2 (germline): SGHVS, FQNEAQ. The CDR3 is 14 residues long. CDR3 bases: TGTGCCAGCAGCTTCTTTCAGGGGGAAGGTGGCTACACCTTC. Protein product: CASSFFQGEGGYTF.

This chain's CDR3 is CASSPPGTGTVNEQYF. The CDR3 nucleotides are TGTGCCAGCAGCCCTCCCGGGACAGGGACCGTGAACGAGCAGTACTTC. The rearrangement links TRBV7-9 to TRBJ2-7; 9 nucleotides align to TRBD1. With 5 bases clipped from V and 5 bases from J, the junction kept 13 bases outside the gene matches. CDR3 length: 16 amino acids. Germline CDR1 and CDR2: SEHNR and FQNEAQ (reference sequence).